Following are 23 T cell receptor beta chains from one sample sequenced in a study of blood T cell repertoires in COVID-19 (dated by TCRdb to 2019 to 2021). Library method: the immunoSEQ multiplex PCR assay. TCRdb re-hosts the immuneACCESS table, in-frame sequences only. Its copies lack some clones; in the studies checked, an unresolved V gene accounts for under half of them, and the cause for the rest is not known. The sample table holds fewer than 120,000 clones, of which 88% were seen once. The ten largest clones capture over 3% of the sample. Sequenced: peripheral blood. All receptors come from a woman aged 45 to 65 with acute or convalescent COVID-19.

This clone was observed once. The chain joins TRBV19 to TRBJ2-1; no clear D gene. The V end was cut by 0 bases, the J end by 13 bases, with 7 bases between. The germline CDR1 and CDR2 sequences are LNHDA and SQIVND (reference sequence). CDR3 length equals 11 residues. The CDR3 protein is CASSIEAVQFF. The CDR3, as DNA: TGTGCCAGTAGTATAGAGGCCGTACAGTTCTTC.

The sample holds one count of this clone. The chain recombines TRBV11-2 with TRBJ2-7; perhaps TRBD1 as D (5 bases). V was pared by 4 bases and J by 2 bases, with 15 bases between. The CDR3 has 15 amino acids. Looked up from germline, CDR1 is SGHAT and CDR2 is FQNNGV. CDR3 in amino acids: CASSSRQSLTYEQYF. The CDR3 DNA follows: TGTGCCAGCAGCTCAAGACAGAGCTTGACCTACGAGCAGTACTTC. The complete variable domain, with remaining parts taken from reference TRBV11-2 and TRBJ2-7, reads EAGVAQSPRYKIIEKRQSVAFWCNPISGHATLYWYQQILGQGPKLLIQFQNNGVVDDSQLPKDRFSAERLKGVDSTLKIQPAKLEDSAVYLCASSSRQSLTYEQYFGPGTRLTVT.

CDR3 loop: CASSPPGTGGGGNTIYF. The CDR3 DNA sequence: TGTGCCAGCTCACCACCTGGGACAGGGGGCGGTGGAAACACCATATATTTT. This chain uses TRBV18 with TRBJ1-3; 12 bases match TRBD1. Unmatched junction bases numbered 3, after V lost 0 bases and J lost 3 bases. The germline gives CDR1 KGHSH, CDR2 LQKENI. This CDR3 region has 17 residues.

This clone was detected only once. The chain combines TRBV12-3 or TRBV12-4 with TRBJ2-3; D uncertain. The CDR3 sequence is 13 residues long. Trimming took 6 bases from V and 0 from J, leaving 7 bases between them. CDR3: CASSPSSTDTQYF. The DNA of the CDR3 is TGTGCCAGCAGCCCCTCTAGCACAGATACGCAGTATTTT.

This rearrangement joins TRBV5-6 to TRBJ2-1; TRBD2 agrees at 10 bases. This CDR3 contains 16 residues. J gave up 2 bases and V 5 bases, and 7 bases lay outside the gene matches. Germline values: CDR1 SGHDT, CDR2 YYEEEE. CDR3 DNA: TGTGCCAGCAGAAGACGGACTAGCGGACCCTACAATGAGCAGTTCTTC. This translates into CASRRRTSGPYNEQFF.

This clone was recorded once. The rearrangement uses TRBV11-2 and TRBJ2-7, with D maybe TRBD2 (5 bases). CDR3 length: 14 amino acids. The V end was cut by 1 base, the J end by 3 bases, with 10 bases between. The germline V gene has CDR1 SGHAT and CDR2 FQNNGV. Here the CDR3 reads CASSLGRNNYEQYF. The DNA of the CDR3 is TGTGCCAGCAGCTTAGGGAGGAACAACTACGAGCAGTACTTC.

The chain couples TRBV4-2 to TRBJ1-2; 7 nucleotides align to TRBD1. The V segment lost 0 bases and the J segment 7 bases; nucleotides outside the gene matches: 8. Germline V gene sequence: CDR1 LGHNA, CDR2 YNFKEQ. The CDR3 runs to 15 residues. In DNA form, the CDR3 reads TGTGCCAGCAGCCAAGAACAGGGGAGGTATTCTGGCTACACCTTC. Protein: CASSQEQGRYSGYTF.

V gene TRBV6-5 combines with J gene TRBJ1-2; D is possibly TRBD1 (6 bases). V was pared by 0 bases and J by 7 bases, with 12 bases between. The CDR3 length is 14 residues. The germline V gene has CDR1 MNHEY and CDR2 SVGAGI. The CDR3 reads CASSYSRGLGGYTF. Here the CDR3 DNA reads TGTGCCAGCAGTTACTCTAGGGGGTTGGGTGGCTACACCTTC.

The J gene is TRBJ2-5, the V gene TRBV2, with D tentatively TRBD2 (6 bases). Germline V gene sequence: CDR1 SNHLY, CDR2 FYNNEI. V lost 9 bases and J lost 5, with 10 bases in between. The CDR3 runs 11 residues. CDR3: CARRERETQYF. The DNA for the CDR3 is TGTGCCAGACGGGAGCGGGAGACCCAGTACTTC. The whole variable domain, filled in from reference TRBV2 and TRBJ2-5, reads EPEVTQTPSHQVTQMGQEVILRCVPISNHLYFYWYRQILGQKVEFLVSFYNNEISEKSEIFDDQFSVERPDGSNFTLKIRSTKLEDSAMYFCARRERETQYFGPGTRLLVL.

V gene TRBV28 combines with J gene TRBJ1-4; TRBD1 matches 8 bases. The CDR3 has 14 residues. V lost 6 bases to trimming and J lost 3 bases; unmatched junction nucleotides: 3. Germline lookup yields CDR1 MDHEN and CDR2 SYDVKM. In DNA form, the CDR3 reads TGTGCCAGCAGACAGGGGGGAGCTAATGAAAAACTGTTTTTT. Amino acids: CASRQGGANEKLFF.

The J gene is TRBJ2-5, the V gene TRBV2; no firm D call. Germline CDR1 is SNHLY and CDR2 is FYNNEI. The CDR3 runs 11 residues. The V end lost 5 bases, the J end lost 4 bases, and 5 bases lay between the germline ends. The CDR3 DNA is TGTGCCAGCAGTTTCATAGAGACCCAGTACTTC. It translates to CASSFIETQYF.

This chain joins TRBV5-1 and TRBJ2-1, with D maybe TRBD2 (5 bases). Trimming stripped 0 bases from V and 2 bases from J, with 9 bases between. This CDR3 is built from 15 residues. Germline values: CDR1 SGHRS, CDR2 YFSETQ. The CDR3 protein is CASSLVGETYNEQFF. As DNA, the CDR3 is TGCGCCAGCAGCTTGGTTGGGGAGACCTACAATGAGCAGTTCTTC.

The V gene is TRBV5-6, the J gene TRBJ2-5; maybe TRBD1 (6 bases). The CDR3 runs 14 residues. Germline-derived CDR1 and CDR2 are SGHDT and YYEEEE. Trimming removed 6 bases at V and 5 bases at J, with 17 bases between. As DNA, the CDR3 is TGTGCCAGCAACGTGAAAACAGGGTTGGAGACCCAGTACTTC. It yields the protein CASNVKTGLETQYF.

The chain couples TRBV4-2 to TRBJ2-5; D remains ambiguous. The CDR3 covers 13 residues. Per the germline V gene, CDR1 is LGHNA and CDR2 is YNFKEQ. V lost 1 base and J 3 bases, leaving 6 bases between the germline ends. The CDR3 loop is CASSQGRKETQYF. The CDR3 DNA is TGTGCCAGCAGCCAAGGGCGGAAAGAGACCCAGTACTTC.

This chain joins TRBV14 and TRBJ1-2; D gene ambiguous. CDR1 SGHDN and CDR2 FVKESK come from the germline V gene. The CDR3 runs 14 residues. V was shortened by 1 base and J by 4 bases, with 10 bases between the two germline ends. The CDR3: CASSQGGRTYGYTF. The CDR3 bases are TGTGCCAGCAGCCAAGGAGGGCGGACCTATGGCTACACCTTC. Full variable domain (rest looked up from reference TRBV14 and TRBJ1-2): EAGVTQFPSHSVIEKGQTVTLRCDPISGHDNLYWYRRVMGKEIKFLLHFVKESKQDESGMPNNRFLAERTGGTYSTLKVQPAELEDSGVYFCASSQGGRTYGYTFGSGTRLTVV.

The chain links TRBV28 to TRBJ2-1, with 15 bases aligning to TRBD2. Germline assignment: CDR1 MDHEN and CDR2 SYDVKM. Trimming took 5 bases from V and 7 from J; bases not matched to a gene: 6. The length of the CDR3 is 16 residues. In nucleotides, the CDR3 is TGTGCCAGCAGTGCGTGGACTAGCGGGAGGGGGAATGAGCAGTTCTTC. It encodes CASSAWTSGRGNEQFF.

V and J are TRBV18 and TRBJ1-1; a weak D match, TRBD1 (5 bases). The CDR3 runs 14 residues. Germline assignment: CDR1 KGHSH and CDR2 LQKENI. V was pared by 4 bases and J by 1 base, with 10 bases between. The CDR3 here is CASSRDGGNTEAFF. The CDR3, as DNA: TGTGCCAGCTCACGCGACGGGGGGAACACTGAAGCTTTCTTT.

The chain is built from TRBV3-1 (or the pseudogene TRBV3-2) and TRBJ2-7, with D perhaps matching TRBD1 (6 bases). The CDR3 totals 12 residues. Germline V lookup: CDR1 LGHDT, CDR2 YNNKEL (reference sequence). V was pared by 4 bases and J by 5 bases, with 9 bases between. The CDR3 loop reads CASSPWGHEQYF. The CDR3 coding sequence is TGTGCCAGCAGCCCCTGGGGGCACGAGCAGTACTTC.

CDR3 region: CASSVALNGGNTQYF. DNA of the CDR3: TGTGCCAGCAGCGTAGCTTTGAACGGGGGGAATACGCAGTATTTT. The V gene is TRBV9, the J gene TRBJ2-3; 7 bases match TRBD2. Germline values: CDR1 SGDLS, CDR2 YYNGEE. V was clipped by 0 bases and J by 7 bases; unmatched bases: 8. This CDR3 is built from 15 residues. Filled out from reference TRBV9 and TRBJ2-3, the complete variable domain reads DSGVTQTPKHLITATGQRVTLRCSPRSGDLSVYWYQQSLDQGLQFLIQYYNGEERAKGNILERFSAQQFPDLHSELNLSSLELGDSALYFCASSVALNGGNTQYFGPGTRLTVL.

The CDR3 reads CASSRQVETQYF. The CDR3 nucleotides read TGTGCCAGCAGCCGGCAGGTCGAGACCCAGTACTTC. This chain connects TRBV7-2 to TRBJ2-5; D is ambiguous. The CDR3 contains 12 residues. The V end was cut by 5 bases, the J end by 5 bases, with 9 bases between. Germline CDR1 and CDR2: SGHTA and FQGNSA.

The table lists this clone with a count of one. This chain connects TRBV9 to TRBJ1-1, with TRBD1 matching 8 bases. This CDR3 has 16 residues. Germline CDR1 reads SGDLS; CDR2 reads YYNGEE. The V and J ends lost 0 bases and 6 bases, in that order; junction bases with no gene match: 10. The CDR3 sequence: CASSVGWTGIWAEAFF. In DNA form, the CDR3 reads TGTGCCAGCAGCGTAGGCTGGACAGGGATATGGGCTGAAGCTTTCTTT.

The rearrangement uses TRBV2 and TRBJ2-7; 7 nucleotides match TRBD1. The CDR3 spans 15 residues. Looked up from germline, CDR1 is SNHLY and CDR2 is FYNNEI. V lost 5 bases to trimming and J lost 2 bases; unmatched junction nucleotides: 9. CDR3 in DNA: TGTGCCAGCAGTCCGAACCGGGACAGTACCTACGAGCAGTACTTC. The encoded protein is CASSPNRDSTYEQYF. The whole variable domain, remainder taken from reference TRBV2 and TRBJ2-7, is EPEVTQTPSHQVTQMGQEVILRCVPISNHLYFYWYRQILGQKVEFLVSFYNNEISEKSEIFDDQFSVERPDGSNFTLKIRSTKLEDSAMYFCASSPNRDSTYEQYFGPGTRLTVT.

This clone was counted only a few times. V is TRBV9 and J is TRBJ2-1, with a weak D call TRBD1 (6 bases). Germline CDR1 and CDR2: SGDLS and YYNGEE. The CDR3 is 19 residues long. Trimming removed 4 bases at V and 1 base at J, with 24 bases between. The CDR3 spells CASSPRPHRVSSSYNEQFF. The CDR3 DNA follows: TGTGCCAGCAGCCCCAGACCCCACAGGGTCTCGTCATCCTACAATGAGCAGTTCTTC. The full variable domain, with the rest looked up from reference TRBV9 and TRBJ2-1, is DSGVTQTPKHLITATGQRVTLRCSPRSGDLSVYWYQQSLDQGLQFLIQYYNGEERAKGNILERFSAQQFPDLHSELNLSSLELGDSALYFCASSPRPHRVSSSYNEQFFGPGTRLTVL.